This entry lists 9 T cell receptor beta chains sequenced from one sample in a study of T cell changes during pregnancy in multiple sclerosis. Assay: immunoSEQ multiplex PCR; the TCRdb copy retains only in-frame clones and omits some. The repertoire includes roughly 76,000 clones, roughly 91% of them detected once, and roughly 0.3% sits in the top ten. Sample: CD4+ T cells from peripheral blood mononuclear cells, taken after pregnancy. The receptors were gathered from a female donor with multiple sclerosis, enrolled in a pregnancy study.

V is TRBV9 and J is TRBJ2-7; 7 bases match TRBD1. Germline V gene sequence: CDR1 SGDLS, CDR2 YYNGEE. Trimming removed 0 bases from V and 2 bases from J; junction bases left unmatched: 8. The length of the CDR3 is 16 residues. The CDR3 DNA is TGTGCCAGCAGCGTAGGACAGGGATCAACCCCCTACGAGCAGTACTTC. This codes for CASSVGQGSTPYEQYF.

The chain links TRBV11-2 to TRBJ2-2, with D perhaps matching TRBD1 (5 bases). V lost 2 bases to trimming and J lost 6 bases, with 13 bases between them. Per germline, CDR1 SGHAT and CDR2 FQNNGV. The CDR3 spans 15 residues. The CDR3 is CASSLYVGVPGELFF. Written as DNA, the CDR3 is TGTGCCAGCAGCTTATATGTAGGGGTCCCCGGGGAGCTGTTTTTT.

CDR3 sequence (DNA): TGCGCCAGCAGCTTGGCCCCGGACAGATTGAACACTGAAGCTTTCTTT. Amino acid sequence: CASSLAPDRLNTEAFF. The chain joins TRBV5-1 to TRBJ1-1, with D perhaps TRBD1 (6 bases). The length of the CDR3 is 16 residues. Trimming took off 0 bases at V and 0 bases at J, with 12 bases between the two ends. From germline, CDR1 is SGHRS and CDR2 YFSETQ.

This clone was detected only once. The chain recombines TRBV30 with TRBJ1-1; TRBD1 matches at 12 bases. This CDR3 region has 16 residues. Germline values: CDR1 GTSNPN, CDR2 SVGIG (reference sequence). J lost 0 bases, V lost 5 bases, and 7 bases had no gene match. This CDR3 is CAWHRDRGRVNTEAFF. For the CDR3, the DNA is TGTGCCTGGCACCGGGACAGGGGGCGTGTGAACACTGAAGCTTTCTTT.

This sequence joins TRBV4-1 and TRBJ2-1; 16 bases agree with TRBD2. The CDR3 totals 19 residues. CDR1 is MGHRA and CDR2 is YSYEKL in the germline V gene. V lost 3 bases and J lost 7; bases outside the gene matches: 12. The CDR3 spells CASSHPGLAGGPGRNEQFF. The CDR3 region has the DNA TGCGCCAGCAGCCACCCGGGACTAGCGGGAGGGCCTGGACGGAATGAGCAGTTCTTC.

This clone was seen at least ten times. CDR3 protein: CASSLVGGAHNSPLHF. The CDR3 coding sequence is TGTGCCAGCAGCTTGGTAGGCGGGGCACATAATTCACCCCTCCACTTT. This chain links TRBV5-5 with TRBJ1-6; tentatively, D is TRBD1 (5 bases). Between the trimmed V and J ends, which lost 0 bases and 5 bases, there was a span of 12 bases. This CDR3 spans 16 amino acids. The germline V gene has CDR1 SGHKS and CDR2 YYEKEE (reference sequence).

The V and J genes are TRBV20-1 and TRBJ1-2; D is unclear. The V and J ends lost 4 bases and 2 bases respectively, with 5 bases between them. The V gene's germline CDR1 is DFQATT and CDR2 SNEGSKA (reference sequence). The CDR3 sequence is 11 residues long. The CDR3 loop reads CSATPNYGYTF. The CDR3 DNA reads as TGCAGTGCTACCCCAAACTATGGCTACACCTTC.

The chain combines TRBV4-1 with TRBJ1-1, with TRBD1 identical over 7 bases. Trimming cost V 4 bases and J 7 bases; bases outside gene matches: 9. CDR1 and CDR2 from the germline V gene are MGHRA and YSYEKL. There are 14 residues in the CDR3. CDR3 amino acids: CASSPGGHGNEAFF. CDR3 coding DNA: TGCGCCAGCAGCCCAGGGGGGCACGGAAATGAAGCTTTCTTT.

V gene TRBV19 combines with J gene TRBJ1-2; 9 bases fit TRBD1. After removal of 7 bases from V and 6 bases from J, the junction contained 12 bases not matched to a gene. Germline-derived CDR1 and CDR2 are LNHDA and SQIVND (reference sequence). This CDR3 is 15 amino acids long. CDR3: CASTSVGQGRDGYTF. The CDR3 region has the DNA TGTGCCAGTACCTCCGTAGGACAGGGGAGAGATGGCTACACCTTC.